This T cell receptor beta chain was captured in a study of T cell responses to AZD1222 COVID-19 vaccine. Data came from immunoSEQ multiplex PCR; TCRdb stores just in-frame clones and leaves some out. This table holds around 83,000 clones, around 90% found once. Germline-derived CDR1 and CDR2 are LNHNV and YYDKDF (reference sequence). The CDR3 is 13 amino acids. Trimming removed 3 bases from V and 7 bases from J, with 10 bases in between. Comment on this clone: The antigen is undetermined.

Study conclusions and caveats: The donors showed a predominance of white British ancestry and of females, with possible underestimation of clonal diversity. Recipients of AZD1222 seropositive at baseline numbered only five or six. Increases in Spike-specific TCR breadth and depth were seen after two AZD1222 doses.

The specimen was peripheral blood, collected on day 0 of AZD1222 vaccination. V is TRBV15 and J is TRBJ2-1, with D unclear. The receptor was isolated from an adult in good health. The CDR3 loop is CATSRAARNEQFF. DNA for the CDR3: TGTGCCACCAGCAGGGCAGCAAGGAATGAGCAGTTCTTC.